What follows are 4 T cell receptor beta chains derived from one specimen sequenced in a study of T cell clones after liver transplantation. TCRdb keeps only in-frame clones here, not all; method: immunoSEQ multiplex PCR. The sample records about 120,000 clones, about nine tenths being singletons. The sample here was CD4+ T cells from blood, taken 12 months after liver transplant. The receptors shown here come from a human patient who received a liver transplant. Some T cells may be the graft donor's.

CDR3 protein: CASSPGLRGPYNEQFF. The DNA for the CDR3 is TGTGCCAGCAGCCCCGGGCTCAGGGGCCCTTACAATGAGCAGTTCTTC. The V gene is TRBV7-3, the J gene TRBJ2-1; a weak D match, TRBD1 (6 bases). Germline-derived CDR1 and CDR2 are SGHTA and FQGTGA. Trimming pared 5 bases from V and 4 bases from J, leaving 18 bases between. The CDR3 contains 16 residues.

This chain connects TRBV9 to TRBJ1-2; 7 bases agree with TRBD1. With 3 bases clipped from V and 2 bases from J, the junction kept 4 bases outside the gene matches. CDR1 and CDR2 (germline): SGDLS, YYNGEE. The CDR3 covers 14 residues. CDR3 sequence (DNA): TGTGCCAGCAGCGCCAACAGGGGAAACTATGGCTACACCTTC. Protein: CASSANRGNYGYTF.

This sequence joins TRBV5-6 and TRBJ1-2; tentative D call: TRBD1 (6 bases). V lost 4 bases, J lost 1 base, and 11 bases lay in between. This CDR3 is 14 amino acids long. The germline CDR1 and CDR2 sequences are SGHDT and YYEEEE. CDR3 residues: CASSPGTLNYGYTF. CDR3 nucleotides: TGTGCCAGCAGCCCCGGGACACTTAACTATGGCTACACCTTC.

The DNA for the CDR3 is TGTGCCAGCAGTCCCGCAGTGAACTATGGCTACACCTTC. Translation: CASSPAVNYGYTF. V usage is TRBV6-6 and J usage is TRBJ1-2, with unresolved D. Trimming pared 5 bases from V and 2 bases from J, leaving 9 bases between. This CDR3 contains 13 residues. Germline CDR1 reads MNHNY; CDR2 reads SVGAGI (reference sequence).